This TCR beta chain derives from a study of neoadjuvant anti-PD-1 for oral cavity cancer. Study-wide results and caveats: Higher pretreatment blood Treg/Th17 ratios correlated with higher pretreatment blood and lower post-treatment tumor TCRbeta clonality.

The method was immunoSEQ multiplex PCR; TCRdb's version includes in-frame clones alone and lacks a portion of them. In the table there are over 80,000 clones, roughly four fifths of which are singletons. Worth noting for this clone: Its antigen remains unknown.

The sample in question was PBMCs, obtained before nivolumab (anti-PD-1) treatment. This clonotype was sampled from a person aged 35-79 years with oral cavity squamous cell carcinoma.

The CDR3 DNA sequence: TGTGCCAGCAGTGAATATAAAGGAAGAGAGACCCAGTACTTC. It is translated as CASSEYKGRETQYF. The chain employs TRBV25-1 and TRBJ2-5; no definite D call. The V gene's germline CDR1 is MGHDK and CDR2 SYGVNS. This CDR3 has 14 amino acids. Trimming removed 0 bases from V and 4 bases from J, with 9 bases in between.